Below are 9 T cell receptor beta chains sequenced from a single sample in a study of monozygotic twins with inflammatory bowel disease. TCRdb reanalyzed the 5' RACE reads and collapses them to one entry per CDR3 protein, without DNA. Its clone listing holds more than 300,000 distinct CDR3 sequences. The source material was blood. Receptors were obtained from a human donor with ulcerative colitis or Crohn's disease, or a healthy co-twin of an affected twin (not recorded which).

This chain links TRBV5-1 with TRBJ2-3; without DNA, the TCRdb call of TRBD2 cannot be checked. From germline, CDR1 is SGHRS and CDR2 YFSETQ. The CDR3 sequence is 15 residues long. This CDR3 reads CASSYSGGSTDTQYF.

The chain uses TRBV24-1 and TRBJ1-4; no DNA is available, so the TRBD1 call from TCRdb remains unchecked. The CDR3 is 15 amino acids. The germline CDR1 and CDR2 sequences are KGHDR and SFDVKD. CDR3 residues: CATSDSGTGGEKLFF.

The chain recombines TRBV23-1 with TRBJ2-3; no DNA is available, so the TRBD1 call from TCRdb remains unchecked. Being an ORF, TRBV23-1 has a function that is uncertain. The CDR3 length is 15 residues. Here the CDR3 reads CASSHPGKVVDTQYF.

The chain carries TRBV7-2 and TRBJ1-5; TCRdb returns TRBD1, unconfirmable since there is no DNA. This CDR3 contains 13 residues. From germline, CDR1 is SGHTA and CDR2 FQGNSA. CDR3 amino acids: CASSDRQGQPQHF.

The rearrangement uses TRBV28 and TRBJ2-5; the D call from TCRdb, TRBD1, cannot be confirmed without DNA. The V gene's germline CDR1 is MDHEN and CDR2 SYDVKM. The CDR3 has 17 residues. The CDR3 protein is CASSLNRETGERETQYF.

This chain uses TRBV6-5 with TRBJ2-1. The CDR3 covers 13 residues. Germline-derived CDR1 and CDR2 are MNHEY and SVGAGI. This chain's CDR3 is CASSLNLYNEQFF.

This chain connects TRBV6-5 to TRBJ2-1; TCRdb indicates TRBD2, and absent DNA this call remains unverified. The germline gives CDR1 MNHEY, CDR2 SVGAGI. The CDR3 covers 18 residues. CDR3 region: CASSYGGSGGAELNEQFF.

CDR3 protein: CAISGLAGANEQFF. The chain employs TRBV10-3 and TRBJ2-1; TCRdb's D call of TRBD2 is untestable without DNA. The CDR3 covers 14 residues. The germline gives CDR1 ENHRY, CDR2 SYGVKD.

The chain carries TRBV27 and TRBJ2-1; TCRdb's D call, TRBD2, is unchecked because there is no DNA. CDR3 size: 17 residues. Per the germline V gene, CDR1 is MNHEY and CDR2 is SMNVEV (reference sequence). CDR3 amino acids: CASSSLSGTSGYNEQFF.